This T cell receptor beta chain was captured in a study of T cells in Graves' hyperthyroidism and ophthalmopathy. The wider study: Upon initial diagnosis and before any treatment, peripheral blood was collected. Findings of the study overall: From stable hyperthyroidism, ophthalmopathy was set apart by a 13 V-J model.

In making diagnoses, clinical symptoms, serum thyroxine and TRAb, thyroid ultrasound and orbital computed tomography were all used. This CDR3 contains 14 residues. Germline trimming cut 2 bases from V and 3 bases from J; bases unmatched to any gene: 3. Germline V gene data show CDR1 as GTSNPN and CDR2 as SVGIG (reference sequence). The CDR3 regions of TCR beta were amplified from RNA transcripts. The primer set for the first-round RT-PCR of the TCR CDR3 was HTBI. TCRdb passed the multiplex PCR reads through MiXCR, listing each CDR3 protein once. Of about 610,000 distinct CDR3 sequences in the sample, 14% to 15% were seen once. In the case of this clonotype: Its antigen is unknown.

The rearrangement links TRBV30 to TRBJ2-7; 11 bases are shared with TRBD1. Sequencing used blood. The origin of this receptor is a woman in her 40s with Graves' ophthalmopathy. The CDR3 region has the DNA TGTGCCTGGAGTACGGGACAGGGGGACTACGAGCAGTACTTC. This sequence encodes CAWSTGQGDYEQYF.